This T cell receptor beta chain was captured in a study of cytomegalovirus exposure and HLA in healthy donors. Points from the study as a whole: In a later analysis, across HLA loci, associated TCR counts were highest for DRB1, lowest for HLA-C.

The primer mix had 60 Vbeta and 13 Jbeta primers. The data were produced by immunoSEQ multiplex PCR, yet TCRdb's version contains in-frame clones alone and is incomplete. The data contain 150,000 to 200,000 clones, roughly 76% of them singletons. With respect to this clone: The antigen remains unidentified.

Germline CDR1 LNHDA, CDR2 SQIVND (reference sequence). CDR3 length: 15 residues. Between the trimmed V and J ends, which lost 3 bases and 4 bases, there was a span of 13 bases. This sequence was found in a human donor in good health. The sample comprised PBMCs. The gene calls are TRBV19 and TRBJ1-3; D may be TRBD1 (5 bases). In nucleotides, the CDR3 is TGTGCCAGTAGTATCCGTCCCGGGGGAGGAAACACCATATATTTT. Its translation is CASSIRPGGGNTIYF.